What follows are 31 T cell receptor beta chains derived from one specimen sequenced in a study of T-cell memory formation after mild COVID-19. TCRdb reprocessed the 5' RACE reads with MiXCR, giving one entry per CDR3 protein. The sample comprises about 540,000 distinct CDR3 sequences, 20% of which are singletons, and around 12% rests with the top ten. The sequenced sample consisted of PBMCs or a T cell subset sorted from them (not recorded which). Receptors were obtained from an adult woman who had mild COVID-19 (a few samples of this study predate the infection). Cell type and time point are not known.

J is TRBJ1-1 and V is TRBV5-1, with TRBD1 matching 9 bases. Trimming took 4 bases from V and 8 from J; bases not matched to a gene: 6. Germline CDR1 is SGHRS and CDR2 is YFSETQ. This CDR3 has 13 amino acids. CDR3 nucleotide sequence: TGCGCCAGCAGCACACAGGGGGCCGGGGAAGCTTTCTTT. Translated: CASSTQGAGEAFF.

This clonotype was detected a few times. The chain recombines TRBV9 with TRBJ2-1; 10 bases are shared with TRBD2. Per the germline V gene, CDR1 is SGDLS and CDR2 is YYNGEE. The CDR3 is made up of 15 amino acids. V lost 4 bases to trimming and J lost 5 bases; unmatched junction nucleotides: 6. In DNA, the CDR3 is TGTGCCAGCAGCTTGCGGACTAGCGGAGACAATGAGCAGTTCTTC. Encoded protein: CASSLRTSGDNEQFF.

The rearrangement links TRBV20-1 to TRBJ1-6, with D possibly being TRBD1 (5 bases). The CDR3 spans 16 residues. Germline loops: CDR1 DFQATT, CDR2 SNEGSKA (reference sequence). Trimming pared 0 bases from V and 8 bases from J, leaving 17 bases between. The DNA for the CDR3 is TGCAGTGCTAGAGATCCGGGGCAGGGAAGGCATTCACCCCTCCACTTT. It translates to CSARDPGQGRHSPLHF.

This clonotype was recorded many times. The V gene is TRBV4-2, the J gene TRBJ2-3; TRBD1 matches at 8 bases. CDR1 LGHNA and CDR2 YNFKEQ come from the germline V gene. V lost 4 bases and J lost 3; bases outside the gene matches: 6. The CDR3 consists of 15 residues. The CDR3 sequence: CASSPGQGRTDTQYF. For the CDR3, the DNA is TGTGCCAGCAGCCCTGGACAGGGTAGGACAGATACGCAGTATTTT.

J is TRBJ1-2 and V is TRBV25-1, with a possible D match to TRBD1 (5 bases). The CDR3 loop spans 16 amino acids. Germline V gene sequence: CDR1 MGHDK, CDR2 SYGVNS. The V end was cut by 3 bases, the J end by 1 base, with 15 bases between. The CDR3 reads CASSEGREMINYGYTF. DNA of the CDR3: TGTGCCAGCAGTGAGGGACGGGAGATGATTAACTATGGCTACACCTTC.

In its sample, this clonotype was seen many times. The chain combines TRBV24-1 with TRBJ2-3; no reliable D call. The CDR3 runs to 15 residues. The germline V gene has CDR1 KGHDR and CDR2 SFDVKD. Trimming took off 3 bases at V and 5 bases at J, with 14 bases between the two ends. CDR3 sequence: CATSDVGYTKDTQYF. In nucleotides, the CDR3 is TGTGCCACCAGTGATGTGGGATACACAAAAGATACGCAGTATTTT.

The V and J genes are TRBV7-9 and TRBJ2-3; D is possibly TRBD2 (5 bases). The CDR3 is 16 amino acids. Per the germline V gene, CDR1 is SEHNR and CDR2 is FQNEAQ (reference sequence). Trimming removed 1 base from V and 2 bases from J, with 13 bases in between. For the CDR3, the DNA is TGTGCCAGCAGCTTAGAGCGGCTGTCCAACACAGATACGCAGTATTTT. It translates to CASSLERLSNTDTQYF. Variable domain in full (rest from reference TRBV7-9 and TRBJ2-3): DTGVSQNPRHKITKRGQNVTFRCDPISEHNRLYWYRQTLGQGPEFLTYFQNEAQLEKSRLLSDRFSAERPKGSFSTLEIQRTEQGDSAMYLCASSLERLSNTDTQYFGPGTRLTVL.

The chain combines TRBV12-3 or TRBV12-4 with TRBJ2-7; 7 bases agree with TRBD2. The CDR3 loop spans 18 amino acids. Trimming took 1 base from V and 5 from J; bases not matched to a gene: 17. In nucleotides, the CDR3 is TGTGCCAGCAGTTTAGGCTTAGGGGAGGGACCAGTTGTCCACGAGCAGTACTTC. Translation gives CASSLGLGEGPVVHEQYF.

This clonotype has a handful of counts. The chain employs TRBV4-2 and TRBJ2-2; D may be TRBD2 (6 bases). This CDR3 has 19 amino acids. V was shortened by 1 base and J by 2 bases, with 20 bases between the two germline ends. Germline V CDR1 and CDR2: LGHNA, YNFKEQ. The CDR3 DNA reads TGTGCCAGCAGCCAAGTGGAAGGTTTTATCGGGAGAAACACCGGGGAGCTGTTTTTT. This gives the protein CASSQVEGFIGRNTGELFF.

This chain links TRBV29-1 with TRBJ2-7; 10 bases are shared with TRBD1. Germline V gene lookup returns CDR1 SQVTM and CDR2 ANQGSEA. This CDR3 is built from 16 residues. Unmatched junction bases numbered 10, after V lost 3 bases and J lost 2 bases. The CDR3 bases are TGCAGCGTTGAGGAAACCGGGACAGGGGATACCTACGAGCAGTACTTC. Translation: CSVEETGTGDTYEQYF.

This chain joins TRBV6-5 and TRBJ2-5; 7 nucleotides agree with TRBD1. In germline, CDR1 is MNHEY, CDR2 SVGAGI. The CDR3 totals 14 residues. V gave up 5 bases and J gave up 3 bases; unmatched junction bases: 6. CDR3 nucleotides: TGTGCCAGCAGTAAACAGGACAGGAAAGAGACCCAGTACTTC. It specifies CASSKQDRKETQYF.

This clonotype occurred a few times. The chain has TRBV7-9 and TRBJ1-1; D remains ambiguous. The V end lost 2 bases, the J end lost 6 bases, and 19 bases lay between the germline ends. The CDR3 loop spans 16 amino acids. Germline V CDR1 and CDR2: SEHNR, FQNEAQ (reference sequence). The CDR3 sequence: CASSLQTGGYKAEAFF. The CDR3 bases are TGTGCCAGCAGCTTACAAACGGGAGGTTATAAGGCTGAAGCTTTCTTT.

This clonotype was detected a few times. The chain combines TRBV7-9 with TRBJ2-5; 11 positions match TRBD2. This CDR3 is 16 amino acids long. With V trimmed by 5 bases and J by 3 bases, 8 bases remained unmatched. Germline CDR1 reads SEHNR; CDR2 reads FQNEAQ (reference sequence). CDR3 sequence: CASSTTSGRREETQYF. The CDR3 bases are TGTGCCAGCAGCACCACTAGCGGGAGACGAGAAGAGACCCAGTACTTC.

This clonotype was observed a few times. This chain uses TRBV12-3 or TRBV12-4 with TRBJ1-2; D possibly corresponds to TRBD1 (6 bases). V shed 5 bases and J shed 13 bases, with 20 bases lying between them. The CDR3 runs to 13 residues. The chain's CDR3 is CASSLVGGRLSTF. The CDR3 DNA reads TGTGCCAGCAGTCTAGTAGGGGGGCGATTATCCACCTTC.

The chain couples TRBV9 to TRBJ1-4; TRBD1 agrees at 10 bases. The CDR3 consists of 16 residues. Germline loops: CDR1 SGDLS, CDR2 YYNGEE. J was trimmed by 8 bases and V by 1 base; bases with no gene match: 8. The CDR3 DNA is TGTGCCAGCAGCGTAAGCCTGACAGGGGGCCAGGAAAAACTGTTTTTT. This codes for CASSVSLTGGQEKLFF.

There are a few counts of this clonotype. The V call is TRBV12-3 or TRBV12-4, the J call TRBJ1-2, with 7 bases lining up with TRBD1. The CDR3 has 15 residues. V lost 3 bases, J lost 4 bases, and 8 bases stayed unmatched. CDR3 residues: CASSLRRDSVYGYTF. DNA of the CDR3: TGTGCCAGCAGTTTGCGGCGGGACAGCGTCTATGGCTACACCTTC.

This clonotype was seen more than once but under ten times. The chain uses TRBV6-5 and TRBJ2-3, with D perhaps matching TRBD2 (6 bases). V dropped 0 bases and J dropped 4 bases, with 11 bases sitting between them. CDR3 length equals 15 residues. Germline V lookup: CDR1 MNHEY, CDR2 SVGAGI. The CDR3, as DNA: TGTGCCAGCAGTTACTCGCCGGGAGAGGCAGATACGCAGTATTTT. Its protein product is CASSYSPGEADTQYF.

The V and J genes are TRBV7-3 and TRBJ1-1; D possibly corresponds to TRBD1 (5 bases). Germline-derived CDR1 and CDR2 are SGHTA and FQGTGA. V was cut by 4 bases and J by 3 bases, with 15 bases left in between. This CDR3 comprises 15 residues. This chain's CDR3 is CASSSRPGPDTEAFF. The CDR3 coding sequence is TGTGCCAGCAGCTCACGGCCGGGGCCCGACACTGAAGCTTTCTTT. Together with reference TRBV7-3 and TRBJ1-1, the CDR3 gives the full variable domain: GAGVSQTPSNKVTEKGKYVELRCDPISGHTALYWYRQSLGQGPEFLIYFQGTGAADDSGLPNDRFFAVRPEGSVSTLKIQRTERGDSAVYLCASSSRPGPDTEAFFGQGTRLTVV.

This sequence joins TRBV4-3 and TRBJ2-7, with TRBD2 identical over 7 bases. The CDR3 extends over 14 amino acids. V was clipped by 3 bases and J by 4 bases; unmatched bases: 6. Germline loops: CDR1 LGHNA, CDR2 YSLEER. CDR3 residues: CASSHGLGVYEQYF. The CDR3 nucleotides are TGCGCCAGCAGCCATGGACTAGGAGTATACGAGCAGTACTTC.

This clonotype showed up just a few times. The chain is built from TRBV5-1 and TRBJ2-7; possibly TRBD1 or TRBD2 for D (5 bases each). The CDR3 runs 14 residues. V lost 4 bases and J lost 3, with 14 bases in between. Germline assignment: CDR1 SGHRS and CDR2 YFSETQ. The CDR3 region is CASSLWDGIYEQYF. DNA of the CDR3: TGCGCCAGCAGCCTTTGGGACGGGATCTACGAGCAGTACTTC.

This clonotype has more than one count but fewer than ten. The CDR3 sequence: CASSSQLGDTQYF. Here the CDR3 DNA reads TGTGCCAGCAGTTCTCAACTGGGGGATACGCAGTATTTT. The chain couples TRBV12-3 or TRBV12-4 to TRBJ2-3, with D unclear. V was cut by 4 bases and J by 6 bases, with 11 bases left in between. The CDR3 sequence is 13 residues long.

This clonotype was found a few times. J is TRBJ2-7 and V is TRBV3-1; D perhaps matches TRBD2 (5 bases). Deletions cut 4 bases from V and 5 bases from J, with 12 bases between. There are 13 residues in the CDR3. Germline V CDR1 and CDR2: LGHDT, YNNKEL (reference sequence). In DNA, the CDR3 is TGTGCCAGCAGCCCCCGACTACTCGACGAGCAGTACTTC. As protein: CASSPRLLDEQYF.

This chain connects TRBV5-1 to TRBJ2-1; 7 nucleotides agree with TRBD2. CDR1 and CDR2 from the germline V gene are SGHRS and YFSETQ. This CDR3 is built from 16 residues. V dropped 4 bases and J dropped 4; count of bases not matched to a gene: 11. Written as DNA, the CDR3 is TGCGCCAGCAGCCCAGGGAGGGCAGGGCCTTACAATGAGCAGTTCTTC. Translated, it gives CASSPGRAGPYNEQFF.

The table lists this clonotype with many counts. The chain recombines TRBV10-1 with TRBJ2-7, with 8 bases aligning to TRBD1. Germline V gene lookup returns CDR1 WNHNN and CDR2 SYGVQD (reference sequence). The CDR3 contains 17 residues. Germline trimming cut 3 bases from V and 2 bases from J; bases unmatched to any gene: 12. Here the CDR3 reads CASSEPGQGEGTYEQYF. CDR3 DNA: TGCGCCAGCAGTGAACCAGGACAGGGCGAGGGGACCTACGAGCAGTACTTC.

In nucleotides, the CDR3 is TGTGCCAGCAGCCTGGACAGGCGCGGGGGTGGCTACACCTTC. Its translation is CASSLDRRGGGYTF. This chain connects TRBV12-3 or TRBV12-4 to TRBJ1-2; the match to TRBD1 covers 7 bases. The CDR3 covers 14 residues. Unmatched junction bases numbered 11, after V lost 6 bases and J lost 7 bases.

This clonotype was seen repeatedly, ten times or more. This chain links TRBV12-3 or TRBV12-4 with TRBJ2-1; D is undetermined. Trimming cost V 4 bases and J 1 base, with 5 bases left between them. The CDR3 contains 13 residues. CDR3 bases: TGTGCCAGCAGTTGGGGATCCTACAATGAGCAGTTCTTC. Its protein is CASSWGSYNEQFF.

The chain carries TRBV9 and TRBJ1-1; D is undetermined. In germline, CDR1 is SGDLS, CDR2 YYNGEE. The CDR3 length is 15 residues. The V gene lost 0 bases and the J gene lost 5 bases, with 14 bases spanning the gap. The CDR3 DNA reads TGTGCCAGCAGCGTAGCCGGAGGGCCTAGGACTGAAGCTTTCTTT. Protein sequence: CASSVAGGPRTEAFF. The full variable domain, with the rest looked up from reference TRBV9 and TRBJ1-1, is DSGVTQTPKHLITATGQRVTLRCSPRSGDLSVYWYQQSLDQGLQFLIQYYNGEERAKGNILERFSAQQFPDLHSELNLSSLELGDSALYFCASSVAGGPRTEAFFGQGTRLTVV.

The rearrangement links TRBV7-9 to TRBJ2-1; D tentatively fits TRBD1 or TRBD2 (6 bases each). CDR1 and CDR2 from the germline V gene are SEHNR and FQNEAQ (reference sequence). CDR3 length equals 16 residues. V was cut by 5 bases and J by 5 bases, with 19 bases left in between. This chain's CDR3 is CASSRQGGTLDNEQFF. The CDR3 region has the DNA TGTGCCAGCAGCCGCCAAGGAGGGACATTGGACAATGAGCAGTTCTTC. The full variable domain, its missing parts supplied by reference TRBV7-9 and TRBJ2-1, is DTGVSQNPRHKITKRGQNVTFRCDPISEHNRLYWYRQTLGQGPEFLTYFQNEAQLEKSRLLSDRFSAERPKGSFSTLEIQRTEQGDSAMYLCASSRQGGTLDNEQFFGPGTRLTVL.

This clonotype was counted a few times. J is TRBJ1-1 and V is TRBV30; the match to TRBD1 covers 7 bases. The CDR3 spans 11 residues. Germline V CDR1 and CDR2: GTSNPN, SVGIG (reference sequence). V gave up 8 bases and J gave up 5 bases; unmatched junction bases: 5. The CDR3: CAGAGGTEAFF. CDR3 bases: TGTGCCGGGGCAGGGGGGACTGAAGCTTTCTTT.

The chain recombines TRBV5-1 with TRBJ1-1; 8 bases match TRBD1. The CDR3 is made up of 15 amino acids. V shed 0 bases, J shed 6 bases, and the junction held 7 bases outside the gene matches. From germline, CDR1 is SGHRS and CDR2 YFSETQ. The CDR3 bases are TGCGCCAGCAGCTTGGTGTCAGGGGGCCTTTCTGAAGCTTTCTTT. This translates into CASSLVSGGLSEAFF.

This clonotype was counted only a few times. The chain links TRBV9 to TRBJ2-6; no reliable D call. The V end lost 0 bases, the J end lost 0 bases, and 7 bases lay between the germline ends. This CDR3 has 16 residues. Germline V gene data show CDR1 as SGDLS and CDR2 as YYNGEE. CDR3 DNA sequence: TGTGCCAGCAGCGTAGGCCGGTCCTCTGGGGCCAACGTCCTGACTTTC. As protein: CASSVGRSSGANVLTF.